A single sample is the source of the 3 T cell receptor beta chains below, sequenced in a study of blood T cell repertoires in COVID-19. Sequencing used immunoSEQ multiplex PCR; TCRdb keeps in-frame clones, though not all of them. The sample carries about 280,000 clones, approximately 81% recorded once. Sequencing was carried out using PBMCs or T cells enriched from blood (not recorded which). The receptor set was obtained from a woman aged 45 to 65 who had recovered from COVID-19.

The V call is TRBV30, the J call TRBJ2-5; D perhaps matches TRBD2 (6 bases). Trimming pared 2 bases from V and 5 bases from J, leaving 15 bases between. The germline V gene encodes CDR1 GTSNPN and CDR2 SVGIG (reference sequence). The CDR3 length is 14 residues. The DNA of the CDR3 is TGTGCCTGGAGTCCCCTTAGCGGTGGGGAGACCCAGTACTTC. It codes for CAWSPLSGGETQYF.

The chain recombines TRBV4-1 with TRBJ2-3; TRBD1 agrees at 8 bases. The V gene end was trimmed by 6 bases and the J gene end by 4 bases; junction bases not matched to a gene: 3. Looked up from germline, CDR1 is MGHRA and CDR2 is YSYEKL. The CDR3 is made up of 13 amino acids. As DNA, the CDR3 is TGCGCCAGCAGGGACAGGGTACCAGATACGCAGTATTTT. This sequence encodes CASRDRVPDTQYF.

CDR3 sequence reads: CASSYQQGPTDTQYF. CDR3 DNA sequence: TGCGCCAGCAGCTACCAACAGGGGCCCACAGATACGCAGTATTTT. This chain uses TRBV5-1 with TRBJ2-3; 7 nucleotides agree with TRBD1. In germline, CDR1 is SGHRS, CDR2 YFSETQ. The CDR3 length is 15 residues. With V trimmed by 3 bases and J by 2 bases, 6 bases remained unmatched.